This paragraph covers one T cell receptor beta chain sequence. This sample was included in a study of blood T cell repertoires in COVID-19. As for the study in general: Donors in the United States, Italy and Spain gave samples during acute or convalescent COVID-19.

As processed by the authors: Scientists estimated how many nucleated cells there were by amplifying reference gene primers. Profiled with immunoSEQ multiplex PCR; TCRdb holds only in-frame clones, not every one. From that table come the V and J calls and clone size; the DNA was used to work out D and trimming. Among approximately 210,000 clones, more than 70% were seen once, and the ten largest hold approximately 5.6%. This CDR3 has 17 amino acids. The V segment lost 2 bases and the J segment 4 bases; nucleotides outside the gene matches: 12. Germline V CDR1 and CDR2: SGHRS, YFSETQ. The rearrangement uses TRBV5-1 and TRBJ2-1; 7 bases map to TRBD2. The specimen was peripheral blood. This TCR was sampled from a woman in her thirties or forties who had recovered from COVID-19. The CDR3 DNA reads as TGCGCCAGCAGCTTACCTGCCCCGGGAGGTTCATACAATGAGCAGTTCTTC. Translating gives CASSLPAPGGSYNEQFF.